This TCR beta chain was documented in a study of cytomegalovirus exposure and HLA in healthy donors (dated by TCRdb to 2017 to 2019). Broadly, across the study: An earlier analysis of roughly 500 of the donors reported about 250 Gb of sequence data and 117 million unique TCR beta sequences from 190 million or so T cells. The number of donors typed differed by locus, with about 620-630 for A, B, C, DRB1 and DQB1, around 500 for DQA1, approximately 580 for DPA1, and around 450 for DPB1. Of the 398 genotyped donors, about 80% fell in the genetic ancestry cluster associated with self-reported Caucasian donors. Among a few hundred genotyped donors of the cohort, an average of around 240,000 unique TCR beta nucleotide sequences were sequenced per donor, about a sixth of them non-productive. Because of strong linkage in the cohort, roughly five DR-DQ haplotypes were treated as single units for association and clustering. HLA typing covered class I and class II loci at four-digit resolution. Every repertoire in the discovery cohort had been generated on one and the same sequencing platform. In addition to the first cohort of around 670 subjects, a separate validation cohort of 130 or so different subjects was used. Alongside the repertoire data, information on donor age, sex, ethnicity and CMV serostatus was compiled. The aim of the study was to test whether cataloging public T cell receptors could identify signatures of past pathogen exposure. The study combined high-throughput TCR immunosequencing, statistical association of individual TCRs with disease status, and machine learning to predict cytomegalovirus infection status. An early release that covered 500 to 800 HLA-typed donors contained about 300 gigabases of sequencing data and tens of millions of unique TCR sequences. Genome-wide SNP genotypes for about three fifths of the roughly 670 donors were used in a later genetic analysis, which treated that subset as a discovery cohort. In the later analysis, no new phenotypic data were used to find candidate immune exposures; instead, reliance was placed on TCR beta sequences and their occurrence across donors. A later analysis re-analyzed previously published TCR beta repertoires from 666 donors and added high-resolution HLA genotyping to study TCR occurrence patterns. An earlier analysis of several hundred of the donors applied high-throughput TCR beta sequencing to assess whether each TCR beta V gene segment acted as functional or pseudogenic. The T cell repertoires of under 750 subjects were profiled by immunosequencing and related to cytomegalovirus serostatus. Study-wide findings and limitations: Presence/absence analyses assumed roughly uniform sequencing depth across donors, an assumption that may not hold. Assigning TCR associations to individual alleles was difficult when HLA alleles, especially DR and DQ, strongly co-occurred. Most TCR sequences were seen in very few donors, while some public TCRs were found in many individuals. Correlated functional status among segregating V segments might be attributable to linkage disequilibrium, but an unknown experimental factor could not be ruled out. The study gave a list of roughly 150 TCR beta chains associated with cytomegalovirus. At a false discovery rate of 0.05, a later analysis linked 15,000 to 20,000 TCR beta sequences to specific HLA alleles. According to a later analysis, TCR association rates differed among HLA loci, with DRB1 alleles showing the most associated TCRs and HLA-C alleles showing the fewest. The authors suggested that the approach could potentially be generalized to other disease states and immunological phenotypes. The only immune exposure information available for the cohort was CMV serostatus. Because counts were too low, some 16 rarely observed V segments, including chromosome 9 orphons, were excluded from the earlier analysis of a few hundred of the donors. Because the 87-base-pair reads could not distinguish some IMGT-functional V segments, including TRBV6-2 and TRBV6-3, those segments were excluded. A later analysis found that HLA-associated TCR beta chains were more clonally expanded and had lower generation probabilities than equally common non-associated chains. A further reported finding was that TCR beta sequences accurately predicted the HLA-A and HLA-B alleles for most subjects in the first cohort. In a later analysis, most CMV-associated TCR beta chains were found to appear HLA-restricted, with HLA associations seemingly driven largely by CMV exposure. A cluster of highly shared sequence variants was judged likely to be a technical artifact of the sequencing pipeline. Because HLA typing was missing for some donors at each locus, association tests included only the typed subset. Only TCR beta chains were sequenced in this cohort, and the absence of alpha or paired-chain data limited detectable features. In an earlier analysis of some 640 of the donors, most TCR beta V segments were observed in productive rearrangements about 90% or about 30% of the time, broadly matching IMGT annotations. A few of the identified cytomegalovirus-associated TCR beta chains were confirmed in vitro to be specific for cytomegalovirus antigens. In a later analysis, several top co-occurrence clusters were reported to appear linked to parvovirus B19, influenza, CMV and Epstein-Barr virus. The classifier was reported to diagnose cytomegalovirus status with high specificity and sensitivity in both the original and validation cohorts. A later genetic analysis reported fewer N-insertions in productive TCRs among donors in an Asian-associated ancestry cluster than the roughly 690-donor mean. In a later genetic analysis, a missense DCLRE1C variant was associated with V-gene and J-gene trimming of TCR beta chains, and the association was replicated in an independent cohort.

V loses 5 bases at its end and J loses 6 bases; junction bases beyond the gene matches: 5. For CDR1 and CDR2, the germline V gene (reference sequence) lists SEHNR and FQNEAQ. From the cysteine through the phenylalanine, the CDR3 covers 15 amino acids. Of the read, only the CDR3 DNA is kept; its 45 bases are in frame from base 1. Libraries were constructed by the immunoSEQ multiplex PCR assay. The multiplex PCR relied on a mix of 60 forward primers for TCR Vbeta segments and 13 reverse primers for TCR Jbeta segments. The CDR3 region of rearranged TCR beta genes was amplified from genomic DNA by a multiplex PCR assay. The Illumina HiSeq System was used to sequence the amplified TCR beta libraries as 87-base-pair reads. The paper's processing steps were these. Across the 700 or so repertoires, a later analysis counted 80 million or so unique TCR beta chains, some 11 million of which were shared by at least two donors. Raw reads were error-corrected and collapsed into unique sequences by a nearest-neighbor algorithm in which closely related sequences were merged to remove PCR and sequencing errors. To assign V, D and J gene segments, CDR3 sequences were aligned to IMGT reference sequences. For a sequence to be retained, a match of at least six nucleotides was required to both a V gene segment and a J gene segment. Rearrangements were called productive when the CDR3 lacked stop codons and stayed in frame with V and J; all others were non-productive. Following IMGT convention, CDR3 was defined as the stretch from the second conserved V-encoded cysteine to the conserved J-encoded phenylalanine. Sequences without an unambiguous match to a single V gene segment were excluded from the earlier analysis of 500 to 700 of the donors. In an earlier analysis of roughly 600 of the donors, a V segment was called functional when productive rearrangements were above 56.7%, and segregating when the standard deviation between donors exceeded 5%. To diagnose cytomegalovirus status from the catalog of TCR beta chain sequences, a statistical classification framework was built. In a later analysis, V and J genes were assigned by comparing TCR nucleotide sequences against IMGT/GENE-DB human TR gene sequences. Using the TCRdist pipeline, a later analysis assigned CDR3 sequences along with most-parsimonious VDJ recombination scenarios. A later analysis defined each TCR beta chain by its CDR3 amino acid sequence plus V-gene family, and excluded reads lacking a unique V-gene family. In a later analysis, a few hundred highly shared, low-generation-probability nucleotide sequences were removed to address suspected cross-contamination and a sequencing artifact. A later analysis calculated a clonal expansion index for each public chain from normalized within-repertoire ranks of inferred template counts. In a later analysis, generation probabilities were computed with a VDJ recombination model fitted to out-of-frame rearrangements, and the resulting probabilities were checked against IGoR. A later analysis scored TCR-TCR, TCR-HLA and TCR-CMV co-occurrence with hypergeometric tests, applying a repertoire-size bias correction to TCR pairs. To estimate false discovery rates, a later analysis permuted the HLA or CMV assignments 20 times. In a later analysis, co-occurring TCRs were grouped using DBSCAN, with TCRdist sequence similarity added in when clustering inside HLA-allele-positive subsets. Repertoires with fewer than 30,000 or more than 120,000 public chains were left out of co-occurrence clustering, as were about 5 repertoires with anomalous nucleotide sharing. The source is immuneACCESS, and TCRdb retained only in-frame sequences with V and J called. Part of the clones is not carried over; for the studies checked, unresolved V genes explain less than half of this, and the remainder is unexplained. The DNA was the basis for D and trimming; V, J and clone size are from that table. The sample table holds approximately 170,000 clones, of which more than 65% were seen once. The biggest ten clones account for 1.3% of the sample.

As for this clone: What this receptor recognizes is not known. No clone much larger than this one lies a single base away; base qualities are absent.

The cohort comprised some 730 healthy bone marrow donors. At the time of sampling, all cohort members were nominally healthy, though unrecorded immune exposures were likely present. The donor was CMV seropositive and was included in the group of about 290 seropositive cohort members. A peripheral blood sample was provided by each donor, and peripheral blood mononuclear cells were used for TCR beta sequencing. Genomic DNA extraction from the blood cell samples was performed with the Qiagen DNeasy Blood Extraction Kit. The specimen was PBMCs. The rearranged segments are TRBV7-9 and TRBJ2-1, with TRBD2 matching 12 junction bases. The sequence derives from a man aged 45-65 years in good health and CMV-seropositive. CDR3 protein: CASSALAGGGNEQFF. DNA sequence: TGTGCCAGCAGCGCCCTAGCGGGAGGGGGCAATGAGCAGTTCTTC.